These 28 T cell receptor delta chains were all obtained from the same sample, sequenced in a study of γδ T cells in repeated Plasmodium falciparum infection. TCRdb applied CATT to the multiplex PCR reads for clone calling. The data contain approximately 53,000 delta-chain clones, approximately 1.5% of them singletons. Bulk repertoires came from Vgamma9/Vdelta2+ or Vdelta2-negative gammadelta T cells flow-sorted from PBMC. What was sequenced was gamma-delta T cells from blood. Receptor source: a pool of human donors (malaria-infected and uninfected, not separated).

This clone was recorded many times. The protein recorded in TCRdb matches a much larger clone and deviates from this DNA's translation at residue 12, suggesting a read error; the protein here is obtained by translating the DNA. The J gene is TRDJ1, the V gene TRAV38-2/DV8, with D possibly being TRDD2 (5 bases). CDR3 length: 16 amino acids. CDR1 and CDR2 from the germline V gene are TSESDYY and QEAYKQQN. The DNA of the CDR3 is TGTGCTTATAGGAGGAAACCTACGAAGTACACCAATAAACTCATCTTT. It is translated as CAYRRKPTKYTNKLIF.

This clone was seen many times. A far larger clone is a single base away, which makes a read error likely. This sample includes further DNA sequences coding for the same CDR3. The chain has TRDV1 and TRDJ1; 7 bases map to TRDD2. The germline gives CDR1 TSWWSYY, CDR2 QGS. This CDR3 has 19 residues. V lost 5 bases, J lost 0 bases, and 18 bases stayed unmatched. CDR3 sequence reads: CALGTSIPTVWEYTDKLIF. CDR3 DNA sequence: TGTGCTCTTGGGACCTCCATTCCTACAGTGTGGGAGTACACCGATAAACTCATCTTT.

The J gene is uncalled and the V gene is TRDV1; TRDD3 is the table's D call, not checked against the DNA. The V gene's germline CDR1 is TSWWSYY and CDR2 QGS. CDR3 length: 19 amino acids. The CDR3 nucleotides are TGTGCTCTTGGGGAACTGGGAAAATGGTGGGCCTCCCGGGACTATAAACTCACCTTT. Translating it yields CALGELGKWWASRDYKLTF.

To note about this clone: A read error is likely here: a far larger clone is one base away. This same CDR3 is encoded by further DNA sequences in the sample. The CDR3 loop reads CALGETLRLGDLYTDKLIF. The CDR3 bases are TGTGCTCTTGGGGAGACCCTCCGACTGGGGGATCTATACACCGATAAACTCATCTTT. V is TRDV1 and J is TRDJ1; 10 bases fit TRDD3. V trimming: 3 bases; J trimming: 0 bases; junction bases outside the gene matches: 13. The CDR3 consists of 19 residues. Germline V CDR1 and CDR2: TSWWSYY, QGS.

Notes on this clone: A far larger clone is one base from this, pointing to a likely read error. Other DNA sequences in the sample encode the same CDR3. The rearrangement links TRDV3 to TRDJ3; tentatively, D is TRDD3 (6 bases). This CDR3 has 26 residues. Trimming shortened V by 5 bases and J by 0 bases, and 44 bases separated the two germline ends. The germline V gene has CDR1 TVYSNPD and CDR2 GDNSRS (reference sequence). Here the CDR3 reads CAPSVFRASQRTGGYPLSWDTRQMFF. The CDR3, as DNA: TGTGCCCCCTCGGTATTCCGCGCCAGCCAGCGTACTGGAGGATACCCCCTCTCCTGGGACACCCGACAGATGTTTTTC.

This clone was found a few times. TCRdb attributes to this sequence the protein of a much larger clone, which differs from the DNA translation at residue 16; a read error is likely, and the protein displayed is translated from the DNA. The J gene is TRDJ1, the V gene TRDV1; 8 nucleotides agree with TRDD2. V gave up 0 bases and J gave up 3 bases; unmatched junction bases: 21. The CDR3 is 21 amino acids. Germline lookup yields CDR1 TSWWSYY and CDR2 QGS. DNA of the CDR3: TGTGCTCTTGGGGAACTTGCCGCTTCCTACTCAGGGAAACTGTTCCCCGATAAACTCATCTTT. Its translation is CALGELAASYSGKLFPDKLIF.

The sample holds many counts of this clone. TCRdb attributes to this sequence the protein of a much larger clone, which differs from the DNA translation at residue 5; a read error is likely, and the protein displayed is translated from the DNA. J is TRDJ1 and V is TRDV2, with 7 positions matching TRDD3. The germline V gene encodes CDR1 GEAIGNYY and CDR2 EKD. J gave up 0 bases and V 3 bases, and 18 bases lay outside the gene matches. CDR3 size: 19 residues. The CDR3 region is CACDAVETGGDLYTDKLIF. In nucleotides, the CDR3 is TGTGCCTGTGACGCCGTCGAAACAGGGGGGGATCTGTACACCGATAAACTCATCTTT.

The sample holds a few counts of this clone. The protein in TCRdb stems from a much larger clone and differs at residue 8 from this DNA's translation, likely a read error; here the protein is translated from the DNA. V is TRDV2 and J is TRDJ1; D not certain. Germline matching of the DNA provided the J gene here, since TCRdb leaves it blank. Germline CDR1 is GEAIGNYY and CDR2 is EKD. Deletions cut 2 bases from V and 0 bases from J, with 24 bases between. The CDR3 sequence is 19 residues long. CDR3 sequence reads: CACDMVLRPEKEYTDKLIF. The CDR3 DNA sequence: TGTGCCTGTGACATGGTACTGAGGCCAGAGAAAGAGTACACCGATAAACTCATCTTT.

This clone has just a few counts. The protein in TCRdb stems from a much larger clone and differs at residue 18 from this DNA's translation, likely a read error; here the protein is translated from the DNA. The CDR3, as DNA: TGTGCTCTTGGGGAAAGACAAACCCCAGGAGTACTTCTCCACACCGATAAACGCATCTTT. It translates to CALGERQTPGVLLHTDKRIF. The V gene is TRDV1; the J gene was not called; whether TRDD3, the table's D call, matches the DNA was not checked. Germline V gene lookup returns CDR1 TSWWSYY and CDR2 QGS. The CDR3 loop spans 20 amino acids.

This clone was counted at least ten times. It is likely a read error: a sequence one base away is far more abundant. Additional DNA sequences in this sample encode the identical CDR3. The genes are TRDV1 and TRDJ2, with D uncertain. The CDR3 totals 16 residues. With 3 bases removed from V and 5 bases from J, the gap between germline ends came to 16 bases. The germline V gene encodes CDR1 TSWWSYY and CDR2 QGS. CDR3 loop: CALGEAFCDGTAQLFF. CDR3 DNA sequence: TGTGCTCTTGGGGAGGCTTTTTGTGATGGAACAGCACAACTCTTCTTT.

This clone was observed a few times. TCRdb's listed protein matches a much larger clone and diverges from this DNA's translation at residue 11, likely through a read error; the protein shown comes from the DNA. This CDR3 reads CALGETTLGDPWPTAQLFF. CDR3 in DNA: TGTGCTCTTGGGGAGACTACGCTGGGGGATCCTTGGCCAACAGCACAACTCTTCTTT. The chain has TRDV1 and TRDJ2, with TRDD3 identical over 9 bases. TCRdb does not report a J gene; here it was assigned by matching the DNA to germline references. Germline values: CDR1 TSWWSYY, CDR2 QGS. The CDR3 loop spans 19 amino acids. J was trimmed by 5 bases and V by 3 bases; bases with no gene match: 16.

A note on this clone: The mismatch at residue 4 between this DNA's translation and the TCRdb protein of a much larger clone likely reflects a read error; the protein shown is translated from the DNA. The rearrangement joins TRDV1 to TRDJ1, with 7 bases aligning to TRDD3. Germline V CDR1 and CDR2: TSWWSYY, QGS. CDR3 length equals 21 residues. In DNA form, the CDR3 reads TGTGCTCTTAGGGAACTAGGCCTTCACCTACTGGGGATCCTGTACACCGATAAACTCATCTTT. This codes for CALRELGLHLLGILYTDKLIF.

This clone was detected only a few times. The protein TCRdb gives is from a much larger clone and does not agree with this DNA's translation at residue 6, likely a read error; the protein shown here comes from the DNA. V usage is TRDV1 and J usage is TRDJ1, with 7 positions matching TRDD3. The J gene is absent in TCRdb and was assigned here via DNA matching to germline. The CDR3 contains 17 residues. Unmatched junction bases numbered 17, after V lost 1 base and J lost 9 bases. The germline V gene has CDR1 TSWWSYY and CDR2 QGS. The CDR3 DNA sequence: TGTGCTCTTGGGGAACCAGCTCTTCGGTGGGGGAGGGAGGAACTCATCTTT. This encodes CALGEPALRWGREELIF.

A remark on this clone: TCRdb lists the protein of a much larger clone for this DNA, which differs at residue 4, so this is likely a read error; the protein given here is translated from the DNA itself. This rearrangement joins TRDV2 to TRDJ1; 11 nucleotides agree with TRDD3. Germline V gene sequence: CDR1 GEAIGNYY, CDR2 EKD. Germline trimming cut 5 bases from V and 3 bases from J; bases unmatched to any gene: 16. This CDR3 contains 18 residues. CDR3 sequence (DNA): TGTGCCTGTGGCGCTCCTCGATGGGGGATACGCCGGTCCGATAAACTCATCTTT. It is translated as CACGAPRWGIRRSDKLIF.

In its sample, this clone was seen many times. The J gene is TRDJ1, the V gene TRDV1, with 10 bases aligning to TRDD3. The trim removed 2 bases at V and 2 bases at J, leaving 20 bases unmatched. The length of the CDR3 is 21 residues. Germline lookup yields CDR1 TSWWSYY and CDR2 QGS. CDR3 region: CALGERCVLSTGGFQTDKLIF. The DNA for the CDR3 is TGTGCTCTTGGGGAAAGGTGTGTCCTCAGTACTGGGGGATTTCAAACCGATAAACTCATCTTT.

As concerns this clone: TCRdb pairs this DNA with a much larger clone's protein that differs at residue 11, likely a read error; the protein shown was translated from the DNA. The gene calls are TRDV2 and TRDJ1, with 9 bases matching TRDD3. No J gene is reported in TCRdb; it was inferred here by comparing the DNA with germline. This CDR3 spans 17 amino acids. Germline assignment: CDR1 GEAIGNYY and CDR2 EKD. Unmatched junction bases numbered 7, after V lost 0 bases and J lost 0 bases. CDR3 bases: TGTGCCTGTGACACCTTACTGGGGGACCCAAACACCGATAAACTCATCTTT. This translates into CACDTLLGDPNTDKLIF.

This clone was found a few times. This chain links TRDV1 with TRDJ1, with 9 positions matching TRDD3. The J gene is not listed in TCRdb, so it was assigned here from a DNA match to germline. CDR3 length: 24 residues. Germline CDR1 and CDR2: TSWWSYY and QGS. After removal of 0 bases from V and 0 bases from J, the junction contained 26 bases not matched to a gene. The CDR3 region is CALGELAFLRALTGGHSYTDKLIF. The CDR3 bases are TGTGCTCTTGGGGAACTGGCCTTCCTCCGGGCCCTTACTGGGGGACACTCGTACACCGATAAACTCATCTTT.

Concerning this clone: TCRdb's protein for this DNA is that of a much larger clone and differs from the translation at residue 17, likely a read error; the protein shown is the DNA translation. This rearrangement joins TRDV2 to TRDJ1; no reliable D call. CDR1 GEAIGNYY and CDR2 EKD come from the germline V gene. The CDR3 runs to 19 residues. CDR3 region: CACDTVLAGPIGSTDKFIF. The CDR3 region has the DNA TGTGCCTGTGACACCGTACTCGCGGGCCCTATCGGAAGCACCGATAAATTCATCTTT.

The sample holds a few counts of this clone. Only one base separates this from a far larger clonotype, so it likely reflects a read error. Within the sample, other DNA sequences also encode this same CDR3. This chain links TRDV3 with TRDJ1, with 9 bases lining up with TRDD3. Germline CDR1 and CDR2: TVYSNPD and GDNSRS (reference sequence). The CDR3 is 24 amino acids. This CDR3 reads CASLIPQGFHGFWGIRLITDKLIF. The CDR3 DNA reads as TGTGCCTCACTTATACCCCAGGGATTCCACGGGTTCTGGGGGATCAGGCTGATCACCGATAAACTTATCTTT.

This clone has only a few counts. TCRdb records a much larger clone's protein for this DNA, with a difference at residue 19 that likely arises from a read error; the protein given is the translation of the DNA. The V segment is TRDV1, and no J call was made; TRDD3, the table's D call, was not compared with the DNA. The germline CDR1 and CDR2 sequences are TSWWSYY and QGS. The CDR3 has 21 residues. This CDR3 reads CALGAPPAEYWGMSYTDKHIF. In DNA form, the CDR3 reads TGTGCTCTTGGGGCCCCCCCCGCTGAGTACTGGGGGATGTCTTACACCGATAAACACATCTTT.

About this clone itself: Translating this DNA gives a protein that differs at residue 3 from the TCRdb one, which belongs to a much larger clone; a read error is likely, and the protein shown is this translation. The chain carries TRDV1 and TRDJ1, with 10 bases matching TRDD3. Here the J gene came from matching the DNA to germline, since TCRdb omits it. The CDR3 runs to 16 residues. The germline V gene has CDR1 TSWWSYY and CDR2 QGS. The V and J ends lost 10 bases and 0 bases, in that order; junction bases with no gene match: 11. The CDR3 DNA is TGTGCTCCTGCGAGAGGGGGATACGTCGACACCGATAAACTCATCTTT. Amino acids: CAPARGGYVDTDKLIF.

This clone was found a few times. This DNA's translation differs at residue 11 from TCRdb's protein, which comes from a much larger clone; a read error is likely, and the protein shown is translated from the DNA. This chain connects TRDV1 to TRDJ1; 11 bases are shared with TRDD3. In the absence of a J gene in TCRdb, the DNA was matched to germline to assign it here. Per germline, CDR1 TSWWSYY and CDR2 QGS. The CDR3 contains 21 residues. The V segment lost 0 bases and the J segment 4 bases; nucleotides outside the gene matches: 19. The CDR3 reads CALGELVTIKAGGYLSDKLIF. The CDR3 DNA reads as TGTGCTCTTGGGGAACTAGTGACGATAAAGGCTGGGGGATACTTAAGCGATAAACTCATCTTT.

This clone was observed many times. The amino acid sequence in TCRdb belongs to a much larger clone and departs from this DNA's translation at residue 15, likely a sequencing read error; the sequence shown is translated from the DNA. The chain uses TRDV1 and TRDJ1; TRDD2 aligns across 7 bases. In the absence of a J gene in TCRdb, the DNA was matched to germline to assign it here. This CDR3 is 20 amino acids long. Germline CDR1 TSWWSYY, CDR2 QGS. The ends lost 4 bases at V and 6 bases at J; junction bases unmatched: 26. In DNA, the CDR3 is TGTGCTCTTGGGGGGGCCCCCTTCCTTCTCAACAGGGGTGTCGCCCATAAACTCATCTTT. This encodes CALGGAPFLLNRGVAHKLIF.

This clone was counted only a few times. Translating this DNA gives a protein that differs at residue 17 from the TCRdb one, which belongs to a much larger clone; a read error is likely, and the protein shown is this translation. The chain has TRDV1 and TRDJ1, with 7 bases matching TRDD2. This CDR3 has 19 residues. Germline V lookup: CDR1 TSWWSYY, CDR2 QGS. The CDR3 loop reads CALGELTRRLSYYTDKPIF. Here the CDR3 DNA reads TGTGCTCTTGGGGAACTAACTAGGCGACTTTCCTACTACACCGATAAACCCATCTTT.

This clone came up many times. This DNA's translation differs at residue 4 from TCRdb's protein, which comes from a much larger clone; a read error is likely, and the protein shown is translated from the DNA. CDR3 protein: CACGTVLGDTWDTRQMFF. Here the CDR3 DNA reads TGTGCCTGTGGCACCGTACTGGGGGATACCTGGGACACCCGACAGATGTTTTTC. The rearrangement links TRDV2 to TRDJ3, with 11 nucleotides matching TRDD3. Germline lookup yields CDR1 GEAIGNYY and CDR2 EKD. This CDR3 contains 18 residues.

This clone was picked up many times. The protein recorded in TCRdb matches a much larger clone and deviates from this DNA's translation at residue 12, suggesting a read error; the protein here is obtained by translating the DNA. This chain connects TRDV1 to TRDJ1; 8 bases map to TRDD2. The CDR3 has 20 residues. The germline V gene encodes CDR1 TSWWSYY and CDR2 QGS. V lost 0 bases and J lost 1; bases outside the gene matches: 16. The CDR3 loop is CALGELFFLRGTRSTDKLIF. The CDR3 nucleotides are TGTGCTCTTGGGGAACTTTTCTTCCTACGGGGGACACGATCCACCGATAAACTCATCTTT.

This clone was found a few times. A far larger clone is just one base off, so this is likely a read error. Other DNA variants within this sample encode the same CDR3. The CDR3 coding sequence is TGTGCCTGCGCACTGGGGGATAAACGAGGCTCCTGGGACACCCGACAGATGTTTTTC. Translating it yields CACALGDKRGSWDTRQMFF. The chain combines TRDV2 with TRDJ3; 11 bases are shared with TRDD3. The J gene, missing from TCRdb, was assigned here through DNA to germline matching. Per germline, CDR1 GEAIGNYY and CDR2 EKD. The J segment lost 0 bases and the V segment lost 7 bases, leaving 10 bases of the junction unmatched. CDR3 length: 19 amino acids.

This clone was detected ten times or more. The protein in TCRdb stems from a much larger clone and differs at residue 13 from this DNA's translation, likely a read error; here the protein is translated from the DNA. The chain carries TRDV1 and TRDJ1; perhaps TRDD3 as D (6 bases). Looked up from germline, CDR1 is TSWWSYY and CDR2 is QGS. The CDR3 sequence is 16 residues long. The CDR3 nucleotides are TGTGCTCTTGGGGAACTCCTACTGGGTGCTAGCGATAGACTCATCTTT. This codes for CALGELLLGASDRLIF.